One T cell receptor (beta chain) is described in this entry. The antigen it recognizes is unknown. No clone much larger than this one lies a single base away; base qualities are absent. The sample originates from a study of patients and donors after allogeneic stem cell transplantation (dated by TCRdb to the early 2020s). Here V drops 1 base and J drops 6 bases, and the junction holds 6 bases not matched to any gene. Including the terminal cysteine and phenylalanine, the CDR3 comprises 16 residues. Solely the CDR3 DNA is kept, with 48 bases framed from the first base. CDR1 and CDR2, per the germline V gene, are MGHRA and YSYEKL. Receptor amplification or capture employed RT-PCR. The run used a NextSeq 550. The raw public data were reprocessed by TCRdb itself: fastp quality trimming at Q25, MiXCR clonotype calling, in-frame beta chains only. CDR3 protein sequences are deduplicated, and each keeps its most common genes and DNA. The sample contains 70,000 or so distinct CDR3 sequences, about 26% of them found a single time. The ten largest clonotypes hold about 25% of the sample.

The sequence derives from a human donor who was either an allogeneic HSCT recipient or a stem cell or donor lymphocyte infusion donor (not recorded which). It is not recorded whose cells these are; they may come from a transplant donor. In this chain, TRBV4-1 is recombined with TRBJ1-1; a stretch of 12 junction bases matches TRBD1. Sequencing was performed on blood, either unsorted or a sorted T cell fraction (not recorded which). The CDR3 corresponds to CASSQVLRDRGPEAFF. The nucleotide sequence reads TGCGCCAGCAGCCAAGTATTAAGGGACAGGGGGCCTGAAGCTTTCTTT.